The 8 T cell receptor beta chains below all came from one sample that was sequenced in a study of CD8+ T cells in alopecia areata. Indicated treatment: oral pan-JAK inhibitor, 5-10 mg twice daily. cDNA reverse transcribed from extracted RNA served as the sequencing template. Sequenced by immunoSEQ multiplex PCR; TCRdb stores in-frame clones only, minus some. The table lists some 130,000 clones, roughly 50% of them singletons. Sequences were derived from CD8+ T cells sorted from blood, sampled at week 4, from a patient treated with tofacitinib. The source is a human donor with alopecia areata.

The J gene is TRBJ2-7, the V gene TRBV5-1, with D perhaps given as TRBD1 or TRBD2 (6 bases each). CDR1 is SGHRS, CDR2 YFSETQ, per germline. The CDR3 consists of 14 residues. The germline V and J ends were trimmed by 3 bases and 1 base, with 11 bases remaining between them. The CDR3 loop reads CASSSQGGSYEQYF. CDR3 nucleotide sequence: TGCGCCAGCAGCTCACAGGGAGGATCCTACGAGCAGTACTTC.

CDR3 sequence reads: CAWRWGLDEQFF. CDR3 DNA sequence: TGTGCCTGGAGGTGGGGGCTCGATGAGCAGTTCTTC. The gene calls are TRBV30 and TRBJ2-1; perhaps TRBD1 as D (6 bases). Trimming took off 3 bases at V and 8 bases at J, with 11 bases between the two ends. In germline, CDR1 is GTSNPN, CDR2 SVGIG (reference sequence). The CDR3 has 12 residues.

J is TRBJ2-1 and V is TRBV2, with no clear D. The CDR3 totals 12 residues. Trimming took off 3 bases at V and 4 bases at J, with 4 bases between the two ends. Germline CDR1 and CDR2: SNHLY and FYNNEI. The CDR3 sequence is CASSDRYNEQFF. CDR3 DNA: TGTGCCAGCAGTGATCGGTACAATGAGCAGTTCTTC.

The chain has TRBV4-2 and TRBJ2-7; D tentatively fits TRBD1 or TRBD2 (5 bases each). V was trimmed by 1 base and J by 6 bases, leaving 10 bases between them. Germline CDR1 is LGHNA and CDR2 is YNFKEQ. CDR3 length: 13 residues. CDR3 sequence reads: CASSQVGAPEQYF. Written as DNA, the CDR3 is TGTGCCAGCAGCCAAGTCGGGGCACCCGAGCAGTACTTC.

V usage is TRBV29-1 and J usage is TRBJ2-5; tentative D call: TRBD2 (5 bases). This CDR3 has 14 residues. V lost 2 bases and J 8 bases, leaving 18 bases between the germline ends. CDR1 is SQVTM and CDR2 is ANQGSEA in the germline V gene. CDR3 sequence (DNA): TGCAGCGTTGAATTAGCAGTCGAGGGTCATACCCAGTACTTC. Protein: CSVELAVEGHTQYF. Complete variable domain (other parts from reference TRBV29-1 and TRBJ2-5): SAVISQKPSRDICQRGTSLTIQCQVDSQVTMMFWYRQQPGQSLTLIATANQGSEATYESGFVIDKFPISRPNLTFSTLTVSNMSPEDSSIYLCSVELAVEGHTQYFGPGTRLLVL.

The chain couples TRBV9 to TRBJ2-1; D is undetermined. Trimming stripped 3 bases from V and 9 bases from J, with 4 bases between. The CDR3 is made up of 10 amino acids. Germline V gene sequence: CDR1 SGDLS, CDR2 YYNGEE. The CDR3 is CASSGVEQFF. The CDR3 bases are TGTGCCAGCAGCGGGGTTGAGCAGTTCTTC.

The chain recombines TRBV2 with TRBJ2-2, with TRBD1 as a possible D gene (5 bases). Per germline, CDR1 SNHLY and CDR2 FYNNEI. V dropped 4 bases and J dropped 1 base, with 10 bases sitting between them. This CDR3 contains 15 residues. The CDR3 loop reads CASSGQLWNTGELFF. The CDR3 coding sequence is TGTGCCAGCAGTGGACAGCTCTGGAACACCGGGGAGCTGTTTTTT.

This clone was recorded a few times. Here the CDR3 DNA reads TGTGCCAGCAGCTTAGCGCGGTTGGGCCCTGAAGCTTTCTTT. It is translated as CASSLARLGPEAFF. This sequence joins TRBV7-9 and TRBJ1-1, with unresolved D. The V gene lost 0 bases and the J gene lost 6 bases, with 11 bases spanning the gap. The CDR3 runs to 14 residues. The germline V gene has CDR1 SEHNR and CDR2 FQNEAQ (reference sequence).